This T cell receptor (beta chain) originates from a study of shared clonotypes between healthy human individuals. Study results and caveats: Generation probabilities of non-shared clonotypes were lower (relative to those shared by all four donors).

It was into CD45RA+ naive and CD45RA-negative memory subsets that the CD4+ cells were split. The authors split each subset's genomic DNA evenly across several immunoSEQ plates. Study processing details: Filtering differed since immunoSEQ provided only junctions, with no quality scores. The protocol was immunoSEQ multiplex PCR, while the TCRdb copy is restricted to in-frame clones and leaves out a portion. The V and J calls and clone size were taken over from that table, and D and trimming were inferred from the DNA. The sample includes nearly 1,000,000 clones, about three quarters of them seen just once. Germline CDR1 reads SQVTM; CDR2 reads ANQGSEA. The V gene lost 7 bases and the J gene lost 8 bases, with 12 bases spanning the gap. The CDR3 is 11 residues long. In regard to this clone: The antigen is not known.

The chain has TRBV29-1 and TRBJ2-4; a weak D match, TRBD2 (5 bases). Sequencing used memory CD4+ T cells sorted from blood. The sample's subset: CD45RA-negative fraction. This TCR derives from a man aged 18 to 35 in good health. DNA for the CDR3: TGCAGCGGCGAGGTCGGGGACATTCAGTACTTC. It specifies CSGEVGDIQYF.